The present TCR beta chain was sequenced within a study of shared clonotypes between healthy human individuals. Germline CDR1 reads MNHEY; CDR2 reads SMNVEV (reference sequence). The trim removed 3 bases at V and 6 bases at J, leaving 5 bases unmatched. The CDR3 runs 14 residues. The naive CD8 fraction comprised CD45RO-negative cells positively selected for CCR7 and excluded terminally differentiated effector memory CD45RA+ cells. Using immunoSEQ multiplex PCR, the repertoire was profiled, and TCRdb retains in-frame clones only, with some absent. The profile covers about 1,900,000 clones, with about 95% appearing a single time and approximately 1% taken by the ten largest. A word on this clone: Its antigen is still unknown.

Study-wide results and caveats: In this cohort, only blood was sampled, and tissue repertoires likely differ.

The V call is TRBV27, the J call TRBJ1-5, with 7 bases aligning to TRBD1. The sequenced sample was naive CD8+ T cells sorted from blood. The TCR comes from a man younger than 30 in good health. Written as DNA, the CDR3 is TGTGCCAGCAGTTTGGGGGGACAGCTTCAGCCCCAGCATTTT. This translates into CASSLGGQLQPQHF.